This TCR beta chain is drawn from a study of blood T cell repertoires in COVID-19. Study in general: T cells, B-cell-depleted T cells, or PBMCs provided the cDNA or gDNA that served as material.

Data came from immunoSEQ multiplex PCR; TCRdb stores just in-frame clones and leaves some out. The table lists around 290,000 clones, 85% to 90% of them singletons. V was pared by 2 bases and J by 15 bases, with 22 bases of the junction left unmatched. The CDR3 is 17 amino acids. The germline gives CDR1 LGHDT, CDR2 YNNKEL (reference sequence). The sequencing sample was made of peripheral blood. The origin of this receptor is a man aged 40-49 years with acute or convalescent COVID-19. V usage is TRBV3-1 (or the pseudogene TRBV3-2) and J usage is TRBJ2-1; 7 bases align to TRBD2. CDR3 residues: CASSQRSPSGFPRQLFF. CDR3 in DNA: TGTGCCAGCAGCCAAAGATCACCTAGCGGTTTTCCCCGTCAGTTGTTCTTC.